The source of this TCR beta chain is a study of T cells in Graves' hyperthyroidism and ophthalmopathy. Study results and limitations: In the analysis, a 13 V-J model separated ophthalmopathy from stable hyperthyroidism.

Not enrolled were patients with uncontrolled infection, other autoimmune disease, pregnancy or lactation. The PBMCs studied were ones that came from about 10 ml fresh peripheral blood. A remark on this clonotype: Its target is unknown.

Amplification targeted TCR beta CDR3 regions from RNA transcripts. RT-PCR in the first round (using the HTBI primer set) targeted the TCR CDR3. Using its own MiXCR run on the multiplex PCR reads, TCRdb lists one record per CDR3 protein. Among roughly 350,000 distinct CDR3 sequences listed, about 14% were seen once. J gave up 4 bases and V 3 bases, and 7 bases lay outside the gene matches. The CDR3 loop spans 16 amino acids. Looked up from germline, CDR1 is MNHNS and CDR2 is SASEGT. The TCR comes from a woman in her 30s with Graves' ophthalmopathy. V is TRBV6-1 and J is TRBJ2-1; 9 nucleotides align to TRBD2. The sequenced material came from blood. CDR3 sequence reads: CASSDLGGGEYNEQFF. The CDR3 DNA reads as TGTGCCAGCAGTGATCTCGGCGGGGGGGAATACAATGAGCAGTTCTTC.